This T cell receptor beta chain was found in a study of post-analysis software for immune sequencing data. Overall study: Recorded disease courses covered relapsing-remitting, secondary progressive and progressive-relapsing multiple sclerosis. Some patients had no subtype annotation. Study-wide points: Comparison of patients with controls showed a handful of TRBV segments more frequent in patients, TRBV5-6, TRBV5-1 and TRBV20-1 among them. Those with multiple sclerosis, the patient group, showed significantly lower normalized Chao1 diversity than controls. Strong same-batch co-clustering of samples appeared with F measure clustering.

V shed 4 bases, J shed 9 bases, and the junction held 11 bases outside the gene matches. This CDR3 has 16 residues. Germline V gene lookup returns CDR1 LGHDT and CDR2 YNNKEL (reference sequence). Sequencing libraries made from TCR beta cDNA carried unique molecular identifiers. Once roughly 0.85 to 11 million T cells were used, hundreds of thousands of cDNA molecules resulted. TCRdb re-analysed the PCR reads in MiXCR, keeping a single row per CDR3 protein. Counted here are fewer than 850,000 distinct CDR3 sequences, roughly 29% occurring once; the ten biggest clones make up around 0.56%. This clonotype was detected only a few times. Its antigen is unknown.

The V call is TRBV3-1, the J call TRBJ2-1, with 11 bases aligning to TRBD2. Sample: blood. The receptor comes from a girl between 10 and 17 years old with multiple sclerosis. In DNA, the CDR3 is TGTGCCAGCAGCCCGAGAGTAGCGGGAGGGCGGGGTGAGCAGTTCTTC. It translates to CASSPRVAGGRGEQFF.